These 3 T cell receptor beta chains came from one sample sequenced in a study of shared clonotypes between healthy human individuals. The assay was immunoSEQ multiplex PCR, and TCRdb's table has in-frame clones only and misses some. The sample lists about 580,000 clones; about 98% were seen once. CD8 cells regarded as naive lacked CD45RO, were positively chosen for CCR7, and omitted terminally differentiated effector memory CD45RA+ cells. Material for sequencing was naive CD8+ T cells sorted from blood. Receptors originate from a young man in good health.

The CDR3 DNA is TGCGCCAGCAGCGTGGGACTAGCGGGGGTGAGAGAGACCCAGTACTTC. The encoded protein is CASSVGLAGVRETQYF. The chain couples TRBV5-1 to TRBJ2-5; 14 positions match TRBD2. Trimming at V came to 4 bases and at J to 4 bases, leaving 6 bases not matched to a gene. The CDR3 spans 16 residues. The germline V gene has CDR1 SGHRS and CDR2 YFSETQ.

The V gene is TRBV9, the J gene TRBJ2-3; D ambiguous. Trimming took 7 bases from V and 7 from J, leaving 10 bases between them. The CDR3 spans 11 residues. Germline CDR1 is SGDLS and CDR2 is YYNGEE. CDR3 residues: CASGGLYTQYF. DNA of the CDR3: TGTGCCAGCGGTGGTTTGTATACGCAGTATTTT.

J is TRBJ2-1 and V is TRBV27; 7 bases agree with TRBD2. The trim removed 0 bases at V and 9 bases at J, leaving 8 bases unmatched. CDR3 length equals 15 residues. The V gene's germline CDR1 is MNHEY and CDR2 SMNVEV (reference sequence). CDR3 bases: TGTGCCAGCAGTTTATCTTGGGGGAGGGCCGGTGAGCAGTTCTTC. This gives the protein CASSLSWGRAGEQFF.